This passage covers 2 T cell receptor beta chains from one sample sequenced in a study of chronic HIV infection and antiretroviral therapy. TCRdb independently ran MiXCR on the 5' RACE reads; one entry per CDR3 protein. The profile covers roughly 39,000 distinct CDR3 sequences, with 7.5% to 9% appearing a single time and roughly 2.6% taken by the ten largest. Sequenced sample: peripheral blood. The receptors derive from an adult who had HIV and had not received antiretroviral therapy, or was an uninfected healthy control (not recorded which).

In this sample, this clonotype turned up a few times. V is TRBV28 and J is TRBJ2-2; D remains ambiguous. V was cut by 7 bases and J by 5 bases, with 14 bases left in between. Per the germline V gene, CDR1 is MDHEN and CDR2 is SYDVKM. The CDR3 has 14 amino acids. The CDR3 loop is CASIPAGVTGELFF. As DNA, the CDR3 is TGTGCCAGCATTCCCGCCGGAGTGACCGGGGAGCTGTTTTTT.

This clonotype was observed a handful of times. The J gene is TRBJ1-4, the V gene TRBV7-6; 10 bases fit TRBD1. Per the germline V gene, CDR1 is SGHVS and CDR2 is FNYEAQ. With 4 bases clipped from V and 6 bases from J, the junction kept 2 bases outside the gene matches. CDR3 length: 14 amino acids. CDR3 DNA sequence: TGTGCCAGCAGCTCGACAGGGGGCCATGAAAAACTGTTTTTT. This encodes CASSSTGGHEKLFF. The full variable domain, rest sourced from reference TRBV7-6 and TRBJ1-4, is GAGVSQSPRYKVTKRGQDVALRCDPISGHVSLYWYRQALGQGPEFLTYFNYEAQQDKSGLPNDRFSAERPEGSISTLTIQRTEQRDSAMYRCASSSTGGHEKLFFGSGTQLSVL.